Listed here are 25 T cell receptor beta chains from one sample, sequenced in a study of T-cell memory formation after mild COVID-19. TCRdb reprocessed the 5' RACE reads via MiXCR and lists one record per CDR3 protein. The sample has around 440,000 distinct CDR3 sequences, 15% to 20% seen once. Source material: PBMCs or a T cell subset sorted from them (not recorded which). These receptors were taken from an adult woman who had mild COVID-19 (a few samples of this study predate the infection). Cell type and time point are not known.

The chain uses TRBV5-1 and TRBJ1-1; D call uncertain. Germline CDR1 is SGHRS and CDR2 is YFSETQ. The CDR3 runs to 14 residues. Deletions cut 1 base from V and 5 bases from J, with 12 bases between. CDR3 residues: CASSLRRGGTEAFF. CDR3 bases: TGCGCCAGCAGCTTGCGCCGGGGAGGTACTGAAGCTTTCTTT.

The rearrangement links TRBV7-9 to TRBJ1-2; TRBD1 matches 8 bases. In germline, CDR1 is SEHNR, CDR2 FQNEAQ (reference sequence). The V segment lost 4 bases and the J segment 2 bases; nucleotides outside the gene matches: 6. The CDR3 has 15 amino acids. CDR3 sequence (DNA): TGTGCCAGCAGCTCCCCGGGACAGGTGAACTATGGCTACACCTTC. Its translation: CASSSPGQVNYGYTF.

This clonotype was picked up many times. This chain links TRBV6-5 with TRBJ2-3; D gene uncertain. The germline V gene has CDR1 MNHEY and CDR2 SVGAGI. V was trimmed by 0 bases and J by 10 bases, leaving 8 bases between them. The CDR3 runs 12 residues. CDR3 nucleotide sequence: TGTGCCAGCAGTTACTCCCCTCCCCCGCAGTATTTT. Translated, it gives CASSYSPPPQYF.

In nucleotides, the CDR3 is TGTGCCAGCAGTTACGCCCCCGAGGTAGCACACTACGAGCAGTACTTC. This gives the protein CASSYAPEVAHYEQYF. The chain combines TRBV6-6 with TRBJ2-7; D is ambiguous. Germline-derived CDR1 and CDR2 are MNHNY and SVGAGI (reference sequence). V was cut by 2 bases and J by 3 bases, with 17 bases left in between. This CDR3 contains 16 residues.

This clonotype was counted a single time. This chain uses TRBV25-1 with TRBJ1-2; D may be TRBD1 (5 bases). V was clipped by 8 bases and J by 8 bases, with 15 bases between them. The CDR3 contains 12 residues. CDR1 and CDR2 from the germline V gene are MGHDK and SYGVNS. Here the CDR3 DNA reads TGTGCCAGCGGCCCCGTTACAGGAGGCTACACCTTC. It encodes CASGPVTGGYTF.

A few counts support this clonotype. V usage is TRBV7-6 and J usage is TRBJ2-1; TRBD1 matches 10 bases. CDR1 is SGHVS and CDR2 is FNYEAQ in the germline V gene. This CDR3 comprises 15 residues. The V and J ends lost 5 bases and 4 bases, in that order; junction bases with no gene match: 5. CDR3 bases: TGTGCCAGCAGCGGAGGGACAGGGGCTTACAATGAGCAGTTCTTC. This sequence encodes CASSGGTGAYNEQFF. The variable domain in full, completed from reference TRBV7-6 and TRBJ2-1, reads GAGVSQSPRYKVTKRGQDVALRCDPISGHVSLYWYRQALGQGPEFLTYFNYEAQQDKSGLPNDRFSAERPEGSISTLTIQRTEQRDSAMYRCASSGGTGAYNEQFFGPGTRLTVL.

The chain uses TRBV18 and TRBJ1-3, with TRBD1 as a possible D gene (5 bases). The V gene lost 0 bases and the J gene lost 0 bases, with 9 bases spanning the gap. The germline V gene encodes CDR1 KGHSH and CDR2 LQKENI. The CDR3 has 16 amino acids. CDR3 sequence reads: CASSPPGLNSGNTIYF. The DNA of the CDR3 is TGTGCCAGCTCACCACCGGGGCTGAACTCTGGAAACACCATATATTTT.

The CDR3 coding sequence is TGTGCCACCAGTGTCGGGAGCGAGCAGTACTTC. This encodes CATSVGSEQYF. This chain connects TRBV24-1 to TRBJ2-7; D may be TRBD2 (6 bases). The CDR3 extends over 11 amino acids. Trimming stripped 5 bases from V and 6 bases from J, with 7 bases between. The germline CDR1 and CDR2 sequences are KGHDR and SFDVKD.

The chain recombines TRBV3-1 with TRBJ2-7; 8 positions agree with TRBD2. CDR1 is LGHDT and CDR2 is YNNKEL in the germline V gene (reference sequence). The CDR3 loop spans 14 amino acids. Losses at the gene ends were 8 bases for V and 0 bases for J; bases not matched to a gene: 6. The CDR3 region is CASPLLAASYEQYF. The CDR3 DNA reads as TGTGCCAGCCCCCTACTAGCGGCCTCCTACGAGCAGTACTTC.

This clonotype has only a few counts. The chain employs TRBV7-8 and TRBJ2-5; D might be TRBD2 (6 bases). This CDR3 contains 14 residues. V was pared by 0 bases and J by 4 bases, with 9 bases between. Germline V lookup: CDR1 SGHVS, CDR2 FQNEAQ. The CDR3 bases are TGTGCCAGCAGCTTAGCACTAGCAGGAGAGACCCAGTACTTC. Residues: CASSLALAGETQYF. The entire variable domain, with the rest obtained from reference TRBV7-8 and TRBJ2-5, is as follows: GAGVSQSPRYKVAKRGQDVALRCDPISGHVSLFWYQQALGQGPEFLTYFQNEAQLDKSGLPSDRFFAERPEGSVSTLKIQRTQQEDSAVYLCASSLALAGETQYFGPGTRLLVL.

CDR3 sequence reads: CASSAFSGFPQGELFF. The CDR3 coding sequence is TGTGCCAGCAGCGCCTTTAGCGGGTTTCCCCAGGGGGAGCTGTTTTTT. The chain employs TRBV6-6 and TRBJ2-2, with 7 bases aligning to TRBD2. Losses at the gene ends were 6 bases for V and 8 bases for J; bases not matched to a gene: 15. CDR3 size: 16 residues. Germline assignment: CDR1 MNHNY and CDR2 SVGAGI (reference sequence).

CDR3 residues: CASYLGMDGVHEQFF. DNA for the CDR3: TGTGCCAGCTACCTGGGGATGGACGGAGTACATGAGCAGTTCTTC. The V and J genes are TRBV12-3 or TRBV12-4 and TRBJ2-1, with D uncertain. The length of the CDR3 is 15 residues. V was trimmed by 8 bases and J by 8 bases, leaving 22 bases between them.

V is TRBV6-6 and J is TRBJ1-2; D is perhaps TRBD1 (6 bases). Germline V gene sequence: CDR1 MNHNY, CDR2 SVGAGI (reference sequence). V lost 4 bases and J lost 3, with 12 bases in between. The CDR3 runs to 14 residues. The CDR3 nucleotides read TGTGCCAGCAGTTCTACAGGGAAGTACTATGGCTACACCTTC. It translates to CASSSTGKYYGYTF.

In this sample, this clonotype turned up a few times. The CDR3 nucleotides are TGCAGTGCTTCGGTCCGGATAAGCACAGATACGCAGTATTTT. It encodes CSASVRISTDTQYF. V gene TRBV20-1 combines with J gene TRBJ2-3; D call uncertain. Germline V CDR1 and CDR2: DFQATT, SNEGSKA (reference sequence). The CDR3 loop spans 14 amino acids. V was clipped by 5 bases and J by 0 bases, with 12 bases between them.

The genes are TRBV7-9 and TRBJ2-7; D tentatively fits TRBD1 or TRBD2 (5 bases each). CDR3 length: 15 amino acids. The germline V gene has CDR1 SEHNR and CDR2 FQNEAQ (reference sequence). V lost 5 bases, J lost 1 base, and 15 bases lay in between. The CDR3 DNA reads TGTGCCAGCAGCCCCCCCCGGGACGGATCCTACGAGCAGTACTTC. Its protein product is CASSPPRDGSYEQYF.

The chain recombines TRBV12-3 or TRBV12-4 with TRBJ2-4; 10 bases fit TRBD2. V shed 6 bases, J shed 6 bases, and the junction held 2 bases outside the gene matches. The CDR3 is 13 residues long. CDR3 sequence reads: CASRVAGGNIQYF. The DNA for the CDR3 is TGTGCCAGCAGGGTAGCGGGGGGAAACATTCAGTACTTC.

This sequence joins TRBV10-3 and TRBJ2-7; D uncertain. Trimming stripped 3 bases from V and 2 bases from J, with 8 bases between. Germline V gene data show CDR1 as ENHRY and CDR2 as SYGVKD. The CDR3 has 13 residues. DNA for the CDR3: TGTGCCATCAGTGACGATGACCCCTACGAGCAGTACTTC. Its translation: CAISDDDPYEQYF.

This clonotype was seen more than once but under ten times. This sequence joins TRBV7-9 and TRBJ2-1; a weak D match, TRBD2 (7 bases). The germline gives CDR1 SEHNR, CDR2 FQNEAQ (reference sequence). The V end lost 0 bases, the J end lost 4 bases, and 13 bases lay between the germline ends. CDR3 size: 16 residues. Here the CDR3 DNA reads TGTGCCAGCAGCTTAGCGCGGGGGCCAGGGTACAATGAGCAGTTCTTC. Encoded protein: CASSLARGPGYNEQFF.

This rearrangement joins TRBV12-3 or TRBV12-4 to TRBJ1-1; TRBD1 might be the D (5 bases). The CDR3 runs 14 residues. Trimming shortened V by 4 bases and J by 1 base, and 10 bases separated the two germline ends. CDR3 loop: CASSSPQGNTEAFF. In nucleotides, the CDR3 is TGTGCCAGCAGTTCGCCTCAGGGGAACACTGAAGCTTTCTTT.

The chain carries TRBV5-1 and TRBJ1-1; D gene ambiguous. The CDR3 consists of 12 residues. With 7 bases removed from V and 4 bases from J, the gap between germline ends came to 11 bases. Per germline, CDR1 SGHRS and CDR2 YFSETQ. The CDR3: CASWGSGTEAFF. The CDR3 bases are TGCGCCAGCTGGGGTTCGGGCACTGAAGCTTTCTTT.

There are a few counts of this clonotype. The chain links TRBV20-1 to TRBJ1-1; D may be TRBD1 (5 bases). Germline V gene lookup returns CDR1 DFQATT and CDR2 SNEGSKA (reference sequence). V was pared by 0 bases and J by 2 bases, with 16 bases between. The CDR3 is made up of 16 amino acids. As DNA, the CDR3 is TGCAGTGCTAGAGATGACCCGGGGGGGGATAACACTGAAGCTTTCTTT. The encoded protein is CSARDDPGGDNTEAFF.

The J gene is TRBJ1-2, the V gene TRBV20-1, with no clear D. Germline V gives CDR1 DFQATT, CDR2 SNEGSKA (reference sequence). Deletions cut 6 bases from V and 3 bases from J, with 5 bases between. The CDR3 is 10 residues long. The CDR3 DNA reads as TGCAGTGCCCCGCACTATGGCTACACCTTC. It specifies CSAPHYGYTF.

There are a few counts of this clonotype. J is TRBJ2-3 and V is TRBV20-1; 8 bases align to TRBD2. The germline V gene encodes CDR1 DFQATT and CDR2 SNEGSKA (reference sequence). This CDR3 is built from 14 residues. V lost 4 bases and J lost 5; bases outside the gene matches: 8. The CDR3 protein is CSATGSSGVDTQYF. The CDR3 nucleotides read TGCAGTGCTACGGGCAGTAGCGGGGTAGATACGCAGTATTTT.

The chain is built from TRBV29-1 and TRBJ2-6; 7 nucleotides line up with TRBD1. Looked up from germline, CDR1 is SQVTM and CDR2 is ANQGSEA. The length of the CDR3 is 16 residues. Germline trimming cut 6 bases from V and 4 bases from J; bases unmatched to any gene: 12. Here the CDR3 reads CSVPGQWSEGANVLTF. DNA for the CDR3: TGCAGCGTCCCGGGACAGTGGTCGGAAGGGGCCAACGTCCTGACTTTC.

V gene TRBV6-2 or TRBV6-3 combines with J gene TRBJ1-6; D is possibly TRBD1 (6 bases). Germline CDR1 reads MNHEY; CDR2 reads SVGEGT. Trimming removed 2 bases at V and 7 bases at J, with 6 bases between. The CDR3 loop spans 13 amino acids. The CDR3 DNA reads TGTGCCAGCAGTTACGACAGGAATTCACCCCTCCACTTT. It yields the protein CASSYDRNSPLHF.